Below, one T cell receptor beta chain is given with its context. The antigen remains undetermined. Unique molecular identifiers were incorporated when the TCRbeta library was constructed. MiXCR, applied by TCRdb to the PCR reads, yields one record per CDR3 protein. Here the sample spans around 420,000 distinct CDR3 sequences, roughly 17% being singletons. These data originate in a study of T-cell reconstitution after alpha-beta-depleted transplantation in children. V shed 4 bases and J shed 3 bases, with 13 bases lying between them. The CDR3 loop spans 14 amino acids. Germline V gives CDR1 SNHLY, CDR2 FYNNEI. Study results and limitations: Reported findings indicate that, about two months after transplant, alpha-beta T cells came from several hundred expanded clones, which were derived from non-depleted graft cells. Some patients owed their high day-60 TCRbeta diversity to surviving recipient T cells and thymic progenitors. Among T cells one year after transplant, newly produced cells accounted for most counts and diversity.

The chain has TRBV2 and TRBJ2-7; D might be TRBD2 (7 bases). Specimen: PBMCs, mostly from graft donor cells, collected 360 days after TCRalphabeta/CD19-depleted stem cell transplant. The sequence came from a boy in the first two years of life who had a stem cell transplant for Wiskott-Aldrich syndrome, so the T cells may come from the graft donor. The DNA of the CDR3 is TGTGCCAGCAGTGGGGGGGGCCTAATCTACGAGCAGTACTTC. This codes for CASSGGGLIYEQYF.